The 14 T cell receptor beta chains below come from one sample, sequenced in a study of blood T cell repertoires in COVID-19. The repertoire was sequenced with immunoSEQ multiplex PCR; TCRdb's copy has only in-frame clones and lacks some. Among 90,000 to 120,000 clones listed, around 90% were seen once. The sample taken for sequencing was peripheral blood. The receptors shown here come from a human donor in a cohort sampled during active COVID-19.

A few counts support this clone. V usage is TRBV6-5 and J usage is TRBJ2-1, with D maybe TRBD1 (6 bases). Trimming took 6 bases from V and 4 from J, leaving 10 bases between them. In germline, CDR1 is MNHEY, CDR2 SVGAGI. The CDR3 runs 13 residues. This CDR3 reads CASRFGQYNEQFF. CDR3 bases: TGTGCCAGCAGATTTGGACAGTACAATGAGCAGTTCTTC.

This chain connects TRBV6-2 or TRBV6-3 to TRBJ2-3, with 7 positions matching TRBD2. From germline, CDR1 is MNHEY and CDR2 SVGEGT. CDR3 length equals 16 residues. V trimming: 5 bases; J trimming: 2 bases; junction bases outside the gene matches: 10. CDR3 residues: CASSRLGLRNTDTQYF. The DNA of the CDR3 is TGTGCCAGCAGTCGACTGGGACTACGGAACACAGATACGCAGTATTTT.

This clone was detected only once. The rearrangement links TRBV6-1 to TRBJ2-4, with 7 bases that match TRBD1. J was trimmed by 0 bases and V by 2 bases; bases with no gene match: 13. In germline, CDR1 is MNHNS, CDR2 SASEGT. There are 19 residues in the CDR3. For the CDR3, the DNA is TGTGCCAGCAGTGAAAGGTGGCAGGGGGAAGTTTTAGCCAAAAACATTCAGTACTTC. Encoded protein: CASSERWQGEVLAKNIQYF.

CDR3 amino acids: CASSLVADRGYTF. The DNA for the CDR3 is TGCGCCAGCAGCTTGGTAGCTGACAGGGGCTACACCTTC. V gene TRBV5-1 combines with J gene TRBJ1-2, with D possibly being TRBD1 (6 bases). V gave up 0 bases and J gave up 8 bases, with 11 bases separating them. This CDR3 is 13 amino acids long. Germline values: CDR1 SGHRS, CDR2 YFSETQ.

The chain's CDR3 is CASSLSAGITEAFF. The CDR3 DNA sequence: TGTGCCAGCAGTTTATCGGCGGGGATCACTGAAGCTTTCTTT. The chain employs TRBV28 and TRBJ1-1; D is unresolved. This CDR3 has 14 residues. Germline assignment: CDR1 MDHEN and CDR2 SYDVKM. The V and J ends lost 1 base and 4 bases respectively, with 10 bases between them.

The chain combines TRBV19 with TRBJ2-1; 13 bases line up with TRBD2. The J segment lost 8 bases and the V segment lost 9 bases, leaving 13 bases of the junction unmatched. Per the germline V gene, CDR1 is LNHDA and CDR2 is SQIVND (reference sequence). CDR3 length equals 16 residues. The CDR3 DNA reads TGTGCCAGCAGACATTTGACTAGCGGGGGGATCCATGAGCAGTTCTTC. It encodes CASRHLTSGGIHEQFF.

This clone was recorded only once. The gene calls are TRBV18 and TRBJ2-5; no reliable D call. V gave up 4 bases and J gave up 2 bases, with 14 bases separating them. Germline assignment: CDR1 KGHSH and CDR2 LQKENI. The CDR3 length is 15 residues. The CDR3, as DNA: TGTGCCAGCTCACTAATAGAGAGTGATCAAGAGACCCAGTACTTC. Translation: CASSLIESDQETQYF.

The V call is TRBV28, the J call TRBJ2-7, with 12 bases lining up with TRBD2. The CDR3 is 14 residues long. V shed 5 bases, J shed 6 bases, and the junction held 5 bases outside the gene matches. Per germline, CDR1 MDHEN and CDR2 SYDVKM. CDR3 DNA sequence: TGTGCCAGCAGTCGACTAGCGGGAGTCCGCGAGCAGTACTTC. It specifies CASSRLAGVREQYF.

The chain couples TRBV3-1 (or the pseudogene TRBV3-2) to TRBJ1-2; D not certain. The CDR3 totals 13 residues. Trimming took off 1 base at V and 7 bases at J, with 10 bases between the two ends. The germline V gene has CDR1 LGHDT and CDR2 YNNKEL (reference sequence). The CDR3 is CASSQVPGSGYTF. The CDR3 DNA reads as TGTGCCAGCAGCCAAGTACCGGGGTCTGGCTACACCTTC.

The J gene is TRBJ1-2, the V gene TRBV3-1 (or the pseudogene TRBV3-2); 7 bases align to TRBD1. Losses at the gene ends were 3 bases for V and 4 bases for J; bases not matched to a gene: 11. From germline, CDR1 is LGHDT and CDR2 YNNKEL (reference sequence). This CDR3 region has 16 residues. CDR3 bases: TGTGCCAGCAGCCACCGACAGGGCCTCTATGGCTATGGCTACACCTTC. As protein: CASSHRQGLYGYGYTF.

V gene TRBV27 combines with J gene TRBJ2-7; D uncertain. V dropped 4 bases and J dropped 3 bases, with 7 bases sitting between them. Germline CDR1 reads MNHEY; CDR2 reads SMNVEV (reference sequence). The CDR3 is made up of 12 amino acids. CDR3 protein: CASSSLNYEQYF. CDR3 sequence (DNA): TGTGCCAGCAGTTCCTTAAACTACGAGCAGTACTTC.

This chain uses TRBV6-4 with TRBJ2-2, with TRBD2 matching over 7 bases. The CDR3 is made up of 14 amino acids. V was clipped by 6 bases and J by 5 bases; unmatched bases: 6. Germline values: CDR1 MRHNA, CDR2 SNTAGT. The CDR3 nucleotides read TGTGCCAGCAGGAGAGAAGCGGGGACCGGGGAGCTGTTTTTT. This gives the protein CASRREAGTGELFF.

The DNA of the CDR3 is TGTGCCAGTAGTGTGGGGACAGGGCCCTACGAGCAGTACTTC. Encoded protein: CASSVGTGPYEQYF. The chain employs TRBV19 and TRBJ2-7; 9 bases map to TRBD1. V shed 5 bases, J shed 2 bases, and the junction held 4 bases outside the gene matches. The germline gives CDR1 LNHDA, CDR2 SQIVND (reference sequence). The CDR3 loop spans 14 amino acids.

The CDR3 region has the DNA TGTGCCAGCAGCTTGCGAGACACCCAAGAGACCCAGTACTTC. It translates to CASSLRDTQETQYF. V usage is TRBV5-4 and J usage is TRBJ2-5; D is uncertain. CDR3 length: 14 residues. The V gene's germline CDR1 is SGHNT and CDR2 YYREEE (reference sequence). V gave up 1 base and J gave up 1 base, with 8 bases separating them. The variable domain in full, with the rest retrieved from reference TRBV5-4 and TRBJ2-5, is ETGVTQSPTHLIKTRGQQVTLRCSSQSGHNTVSWYQQALGQGPQFIFQYYREEENGRGNFPPRFSGLQFPNYSSELNVNALELDDSALYLCASSLRDTQETQYFGPGTRLLVL.